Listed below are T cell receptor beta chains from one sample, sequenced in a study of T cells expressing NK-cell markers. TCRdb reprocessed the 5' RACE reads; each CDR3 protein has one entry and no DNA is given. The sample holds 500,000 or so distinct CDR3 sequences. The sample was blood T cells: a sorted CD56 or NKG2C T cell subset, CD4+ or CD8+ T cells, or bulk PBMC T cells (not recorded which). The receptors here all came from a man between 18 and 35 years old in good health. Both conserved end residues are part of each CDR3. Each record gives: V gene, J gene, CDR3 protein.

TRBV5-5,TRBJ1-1,CASSFYRADTEAFF
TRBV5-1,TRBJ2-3,CASSYALAGVQDTQYF
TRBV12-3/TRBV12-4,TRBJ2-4,CASSLGGGKNIQYF
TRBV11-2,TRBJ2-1,CASSLVTVREQFF
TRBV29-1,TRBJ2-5,CSVHPGGAGETQYF
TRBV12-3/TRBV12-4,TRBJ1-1,CASRQQGIWTEAFF
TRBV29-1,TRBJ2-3,CSVDLRDSTDTQYF
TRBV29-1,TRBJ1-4,CSVEDLRASGLNEKLFF
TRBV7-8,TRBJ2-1,CASSLVAGWSHPASYNEQFF
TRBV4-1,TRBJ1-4,CASRTAQRWGEKLFF
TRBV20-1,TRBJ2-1,CSGARDNEQFF
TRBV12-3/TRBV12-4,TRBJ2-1,CASRSVAGGRYNEQFF
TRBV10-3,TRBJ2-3,CAISEGGTSTDTQYF
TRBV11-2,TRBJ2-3,CASSDTRFRRVRRDTQYF
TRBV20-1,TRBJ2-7,CSARPTAYSYEQYF
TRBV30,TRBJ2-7,CAWRPTGYEQYF
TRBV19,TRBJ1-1,CASSTPLGRNTEAFF
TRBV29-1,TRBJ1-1,CSVELTWGAQTEAFF
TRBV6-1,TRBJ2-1,CATAGTSGNEQFF
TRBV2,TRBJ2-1,CASSEARWSNEFF
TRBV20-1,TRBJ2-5,CSAPAGTVKETQYF
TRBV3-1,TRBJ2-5,CASSPLSAGAETQYF
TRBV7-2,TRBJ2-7,CASSLASGRSEQYF
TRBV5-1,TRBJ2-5,CASTNWGQETQYF
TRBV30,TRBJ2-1,CAWSATRYNEQFF
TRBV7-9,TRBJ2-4,CASSLVTGVRNIQYF
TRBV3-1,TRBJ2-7,CASRGDGVTYEQYF
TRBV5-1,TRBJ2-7,CASSLWIADYEQYF
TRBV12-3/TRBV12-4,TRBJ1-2,CASRSTGTGYGYTF
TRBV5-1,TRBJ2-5,CASSYPLAGGQETQYF
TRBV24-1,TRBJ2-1,CATSDPIAGGPYNEQFF
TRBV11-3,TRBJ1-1,CASSLGAAITLGNTEAFF
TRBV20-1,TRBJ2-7,CSGSGSGSEQYF
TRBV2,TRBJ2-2,CASSEAQGFGGELFF
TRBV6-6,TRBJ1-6,CASGDHNSPLHF
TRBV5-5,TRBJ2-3,CASSIGPARTDTQYF